Detailed here is one TCR beta chain. The data were taken from a study of blood T cell repertoires in COVID-19. Study-wide context: COVID-19 samples from acute and convalescent phases originated in the United States, Italy and Spain.

Assay: immunoSEQ multiplex PCR; the TCRdb copy retains only in-frame clones and omits some. The sample lists about 100,000 clones; about four fifths were seen once. The clonotype comes from a man in his 70s with active or convalescent COVID-19. Sequencing was performed on peripheral blood.

DNA for the CDR3: TGTGCCAGCAGCACAACCACTGCGGGGTACCACGAGCAGTACTTC. This encodes CASSTTTAGYHEQYF. This chain uses TRBV28 with TRBJ2-7, with a tentative D call TRBD2 (6 bases). V dropped 6 bases and J dropped 5 bases, with 20 bases sitting between them. The CDR3 covers 15 residues. The germline gives CDR1 MDHEN, CDR2 SYDVKM.